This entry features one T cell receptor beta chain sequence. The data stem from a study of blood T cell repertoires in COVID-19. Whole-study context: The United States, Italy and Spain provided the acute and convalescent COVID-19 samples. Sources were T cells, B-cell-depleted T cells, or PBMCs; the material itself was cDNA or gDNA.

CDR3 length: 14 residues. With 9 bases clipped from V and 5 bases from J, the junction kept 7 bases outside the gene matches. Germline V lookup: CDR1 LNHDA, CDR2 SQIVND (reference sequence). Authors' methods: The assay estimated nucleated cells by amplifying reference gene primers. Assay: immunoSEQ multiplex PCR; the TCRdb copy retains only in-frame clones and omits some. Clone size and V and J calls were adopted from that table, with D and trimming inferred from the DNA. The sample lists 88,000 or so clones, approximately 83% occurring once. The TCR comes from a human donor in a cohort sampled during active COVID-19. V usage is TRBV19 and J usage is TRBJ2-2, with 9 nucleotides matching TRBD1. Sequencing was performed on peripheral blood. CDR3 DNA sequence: TGTGCCAGCCGGGACAGGGATGATACCGGGGAGCTGTTTTTT. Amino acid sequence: CASRDRDDTGELFF.